This T cell receptor (beta chain) was identified in a study of blood T cell repertoires in COVID-19. Study details: From T cells, B-cell-depleted T cells, or PBMCs came the material, which was cDNA or gDNA.

This clone was counted between two and nine times. In the study's own analysis: Reference gene primer amplification yielded estimated nucleated cell counts. Libraries were prepared by immunoSEQ multiplex PCR; TCRdb keeps only in-frame clonotypes and omits some of them. V and J calls plus clone size are reproduced from that table; the DNA served to infer D and trimming. Seen here are roughly 320,000 clones, over 80% observed once, and the top ten hold around 5.8%. The CDR3 runs to 15 residues. V was pared by 4 bases and J by 2 bases, with 15 bases between. The V gene's germline CDR1 is LGHNA and CDR2 YNFKEQ.

The chain has TRBV4-2 and TRBJ2-7; D gene ambiguous. Sequenced sample: peripheral blood. This clonotype was sampled from a woman aged 45-65 years with COVID-19, enrolled during active disease. CDR3 in DNA: TGTGCCAGCAGCCCGGCCCCTCAGGTACCCTACGAGCAGTACTTC. Its protein product is CASSPAPQVPYEQYF.